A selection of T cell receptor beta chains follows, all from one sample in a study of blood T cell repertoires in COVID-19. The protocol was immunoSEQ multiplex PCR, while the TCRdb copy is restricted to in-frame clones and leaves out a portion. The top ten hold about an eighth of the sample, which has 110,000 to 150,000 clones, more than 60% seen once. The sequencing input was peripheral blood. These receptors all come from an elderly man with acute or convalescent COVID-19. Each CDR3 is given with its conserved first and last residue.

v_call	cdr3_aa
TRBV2	CASTGQGSGNTIYF
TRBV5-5	CASNLGGAQETQYF
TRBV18	CASSPAVSSYEQYF
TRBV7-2	CATQLSDTQYF
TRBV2	CASGGGLDTEAFF
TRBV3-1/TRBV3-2	CASSPITSSGNTIYF
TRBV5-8	CASSLWTSSYNEQFF
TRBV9	CASSEGENYGYTF
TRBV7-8	CASSLLGQTNTEAFF
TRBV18	CASSFLRDSKIDISSYNEQFF